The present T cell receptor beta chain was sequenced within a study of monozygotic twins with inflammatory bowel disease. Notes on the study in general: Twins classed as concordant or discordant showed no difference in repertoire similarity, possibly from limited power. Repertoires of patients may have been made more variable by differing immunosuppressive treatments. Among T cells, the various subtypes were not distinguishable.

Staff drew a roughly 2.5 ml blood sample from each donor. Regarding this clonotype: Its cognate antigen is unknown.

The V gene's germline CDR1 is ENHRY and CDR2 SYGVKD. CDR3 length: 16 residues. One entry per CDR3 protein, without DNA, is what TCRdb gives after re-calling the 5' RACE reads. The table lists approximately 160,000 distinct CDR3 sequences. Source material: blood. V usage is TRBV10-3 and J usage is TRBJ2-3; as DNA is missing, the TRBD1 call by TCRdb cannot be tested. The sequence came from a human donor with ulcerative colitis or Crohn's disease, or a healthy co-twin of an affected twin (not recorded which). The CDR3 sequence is CAISEATGARTDTQYF.